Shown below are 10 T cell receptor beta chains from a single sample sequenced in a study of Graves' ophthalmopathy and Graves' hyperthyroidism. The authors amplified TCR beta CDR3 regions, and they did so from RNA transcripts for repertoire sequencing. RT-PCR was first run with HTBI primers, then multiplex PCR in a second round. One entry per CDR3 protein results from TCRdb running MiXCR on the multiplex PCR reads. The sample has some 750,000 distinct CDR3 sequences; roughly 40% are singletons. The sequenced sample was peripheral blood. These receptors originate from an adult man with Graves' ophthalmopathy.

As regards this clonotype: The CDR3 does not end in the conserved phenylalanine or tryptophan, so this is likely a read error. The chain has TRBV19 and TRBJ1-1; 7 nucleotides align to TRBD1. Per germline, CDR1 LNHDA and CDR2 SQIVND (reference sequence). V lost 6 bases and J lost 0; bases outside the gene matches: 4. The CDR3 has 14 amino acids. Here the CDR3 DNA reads TGTGCCAGTAGCGAGACAGGGCTGAACACTGAAGCTTTCCTT. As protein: CASSETGLNTEAFL.

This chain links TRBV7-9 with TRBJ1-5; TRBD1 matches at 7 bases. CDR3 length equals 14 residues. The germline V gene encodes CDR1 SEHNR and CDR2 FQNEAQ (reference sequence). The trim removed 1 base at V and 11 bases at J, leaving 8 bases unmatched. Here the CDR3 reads CASSLGQGGETQHF. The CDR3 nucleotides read TGTGCCAGCAGCTTAGGACAGGGAGGCGAGACCCAGCATTTT.

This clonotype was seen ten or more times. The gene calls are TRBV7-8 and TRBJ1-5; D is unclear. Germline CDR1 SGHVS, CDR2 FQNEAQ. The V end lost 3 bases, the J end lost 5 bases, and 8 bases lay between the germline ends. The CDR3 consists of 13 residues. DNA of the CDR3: TGTGCCAGCAGCTTGAACAGTTATCAGCCCCAGCATTTT. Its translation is CASSLNSYQPQHF.

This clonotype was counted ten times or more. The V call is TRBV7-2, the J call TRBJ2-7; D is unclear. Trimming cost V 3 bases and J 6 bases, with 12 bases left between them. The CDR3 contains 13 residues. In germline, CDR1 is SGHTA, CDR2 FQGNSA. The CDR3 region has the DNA TGTGCCAGCAGCTTTATCCAAAGTCGCGAGCAGTACTTC. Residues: CASSFIQSREQYF.

CDR3 in amino acids: CASSLRGQGNGYTF. The DNA of the CDR3 is TGTGCCAGCAGCCTCCGCGGACAGGGAAATGGCTACACCTTC. The chain links TRBV7-2 to TRBJ1-2, with TRBD1 matching 8 bases. In germline, CDR1 is SGHTA, CDR2 FQGNSA. The V segment lost 5 bases and the J segment 6 bases; nucleotides outside the gene matches: 8. The length of the CDR3 is 14 residues.

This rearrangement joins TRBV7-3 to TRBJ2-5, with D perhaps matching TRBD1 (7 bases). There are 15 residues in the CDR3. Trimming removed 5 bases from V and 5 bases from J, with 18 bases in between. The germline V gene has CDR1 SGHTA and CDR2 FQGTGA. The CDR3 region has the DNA TGTGCCAGCAGCGGAAGGGCCCCAGGGGGGGAGACCCAGTACTTC. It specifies CASSGRAPGGETQYF.

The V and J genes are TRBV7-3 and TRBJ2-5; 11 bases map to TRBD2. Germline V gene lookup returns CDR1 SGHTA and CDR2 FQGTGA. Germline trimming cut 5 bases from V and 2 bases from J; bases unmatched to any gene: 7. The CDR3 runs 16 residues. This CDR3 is CASSQATSGIQETQYF. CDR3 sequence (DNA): TGTGCCAGCAGCCAAGCGACTAGCGGGATACAAGAGACCCAGTACTTC.

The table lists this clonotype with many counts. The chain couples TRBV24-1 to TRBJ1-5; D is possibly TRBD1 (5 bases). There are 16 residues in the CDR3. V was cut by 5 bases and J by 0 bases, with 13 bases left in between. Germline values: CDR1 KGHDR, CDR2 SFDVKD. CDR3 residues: CATSGKGPDSNQPQHF. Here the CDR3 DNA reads TGTGCCACCAGTGGGAAGGGGCCGGATAGCAATCAGCCCCAGCATTTT.

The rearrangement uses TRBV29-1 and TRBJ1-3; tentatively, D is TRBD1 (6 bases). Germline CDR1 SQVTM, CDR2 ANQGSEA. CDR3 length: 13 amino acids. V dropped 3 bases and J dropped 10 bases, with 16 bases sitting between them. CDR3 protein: CSVDGRGGETIYF. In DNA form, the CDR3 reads TGCAGCGTTGATGGCAGGGGAGGAGAGACCATATATTTT.

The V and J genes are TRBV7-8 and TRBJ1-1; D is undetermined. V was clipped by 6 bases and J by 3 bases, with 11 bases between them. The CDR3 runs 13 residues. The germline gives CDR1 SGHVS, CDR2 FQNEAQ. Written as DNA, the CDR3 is TGTGCCAGCAGGGTACAGAGAGACACTGAAGCTTTCTTT. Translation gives CASRVQRDTEAFF.